These T cell receptor beta chains were read from a single sample in a study of cytotoxic CD8 clonotypes in ibrutinib-treated CLL. Repertoires were generated with immunoSEQ multiplex PCR, while TCRdb's copy carries only in-frame clones and drops some. The sample includes some 11,000 clones, less than 80% of them seen just once. The specimen was PBMCs, collected before ibrutinib treatment. The receptors were sampled from a human donor with chronic lymphocytic leukemia. The CDR3 runs from the conserved cysteine through the conserved F or W. Each record gives: V gene, CDR3 protein.

v_gene: TRBV5-6; CDR3aa: CASSLDQLGWTGELFF
v_gene: TRBV5-1; CDR3aa: CASRRQGAREETQYF
v_gene: TRBV11-1; CDR3aa: CASSLVDKTGELFF
v_gene: TRBV27; CDR3aa: CASRQQGRGYEQYF
v_gene: TRBV6-6; CDR3aa: CASGTGPGLNEQYF
v_gene: TRBV29-1; CDR3aa: CSANSGVNEQFF
v_gene: TRBV5-1; CDR3aa: CASSLGGTGSQETQYF
v_gene: TRBV4-1; CDR3aa: CASSRTGVAGELFF
v_gene: TRBV9; CDR3aa: CASSVGRGRRSYNEQFF
v_gene: TRBV5-8; CDR3aa: CASSLWGSFNEKLFF
v_gene: TRBV7-2; CDR3aa: CASSWGMNSEAFF
v_gene: TRBV6-6; CDR3aa: CASNKQPRDEAFF
v_gene: TRBV7-2; CDR3aa: CASSSRYNAEQFF
v_gene: TRBV23-1; CDR3aa: CASSQWRGGGEKYF
v_gene: TRBV19; CDR3aa: CASSATGTGAGEQYF
v_gene: TRBV7-9; CDR3aa: CASSFGTTNEKLFF
v_gene: TRBV27; CDR3aa: CASSFTIQGTRTEAFF
v_gene: TRBV23-1; CDR3aa: CASSQSGRRTNTGELFF